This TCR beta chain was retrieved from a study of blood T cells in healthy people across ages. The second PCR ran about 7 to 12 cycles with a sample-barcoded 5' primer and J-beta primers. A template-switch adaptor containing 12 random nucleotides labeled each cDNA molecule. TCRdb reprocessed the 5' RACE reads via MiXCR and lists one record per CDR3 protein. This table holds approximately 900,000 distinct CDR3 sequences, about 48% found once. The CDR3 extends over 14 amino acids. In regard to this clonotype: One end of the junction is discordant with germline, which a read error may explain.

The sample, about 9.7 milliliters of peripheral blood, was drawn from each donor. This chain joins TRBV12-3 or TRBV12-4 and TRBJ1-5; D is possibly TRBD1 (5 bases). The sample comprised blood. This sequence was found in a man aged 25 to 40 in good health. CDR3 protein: CAGSQGYSNQPQHF. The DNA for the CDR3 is TGTGCCGGCAGCCAGGGCTATAGCAATCAGCCCCAGCATTTT.